One sample yielded the 26 T cell receptor beta chains listed below, sequenced in a study of shared clonotypes between healthy human individuals (dated by TCRdb to about 2020). Libraries were constructed by the immunoSEQ multiplex PCR assay. The table comes from immuneACCESS by way of TCRdb, which keeps in-frame sequences with V and J called. Part of the clones is missing from these tables; in studies checked, under half for an unresolved V gene and the rest for unknown reasons. The sample data list about 2,100,000 clones, and more than 85% of these were observed just once. The ten biggest clones cover more than 1.5% of the sample. CD8 naive samples were CD45RO-negative cells positively selected for CCR7, giving a CD45RA+CCR7+ population that excluded TemRA cells. Sequencing was carried out using naive CD8+ T cells from PBMCs. The label giving this sample's cell subset or site can be read as: CD45RA+CCR7+. Receptors were obtained from a man in his late teens or twenties in good health. Some clones in this sample may be carry-over from other donors' samples.

J is TRBJ1-5 and V is TRBV9; D may be TRBD1 (5 bases). Trimming stripped 10 bases from V and 2 bases from J, with 13 bases between. The CDR3 spans 13 residues. The germline gives CDR1 SGDLS, CDR2 YYNGEE. CDR3 amino acids: CAPAVGGNQPQHF. The CDR3 nucleotides are TGTGCCCCCGCTGTGGGGGGCAATCAGCCCCAGCATTTT.

The V and J genes are TRBV14 and TRBJ2-7, with a tentative D call TRBD2 (6 bases). This CDR3 contains 14 residues. With 5 bases removed from V and 4 bases from J, the gap between germline ends came to 15 bases. The V gene's germline CDR1 is SGHDN and CDR2 FVKESK. The CDR3 DNA reads as TGTGCCAGCAGCGTGGGAGGCCGCGTGTACGAGCAGTACTTC. Its translation is CASSVGGRVYEQYF.

To note about this clone: Additional DNA sequences in this sample encode the identical CDR3. J is TRBJ2-7 and V is TRBV5-1; TRBD1 aligns across 8 bases. Germline CDR1 SGHRS, CDR2 YFSETQ. Trimming cost V 0 bases and J 5 bases; bases outside gene matches: 7. CDR3 size: 15 residues. This chain's CDR3 is CASSLGQGAKDEQYF. The CDR3 DNA reads TGCGCCAGCAGCTTGGGCCAGGGGGCTAAGGACGAGCAGTACTTC.

The J gene is TRBJ2-7, the V gene TRBV6-1; possible D gene TRBD1, 6 bases. The CDR3 is 14 residues long. The V end lost 5 bases, the J end lost 6 bases, and 17 bases lay between the germline ends. Germline V gene sequence: CDR1 MNHNS, CDR2 SASEGT. CDR3 DNA: TGTGCCAGCAGTACCCGGGTCAGGGGTCTCGAGCAGTACTTC. It is translated as CASSTRVRGLEQYF.

The chain is built from TRBV10-3 and TRBJ2-2; D gene unclear. Looked up from germline, CDR1 is ENHRY and CDR2 is SYGVKD. The CDR3 totals 16 residues. Between the trimmed V and J ends, which lost 10 bases and 0 bases, there was a span of 18 bases. CDR3 DNA sequence: TGTGCCACCGCCGAATTGTCAAACGCGAACACCGGGGAGCTGTTTTTT. It codes for CATAELSNANTGELFF.

Only one count was recorded for this clone. This rearrangement joins TRBV27 to TRBJ2-7, with D possibly TRBD1 on 5 matching bases. Per germline, CDR1 MNHEY and CDR2 SMNVEV (reference sequence). V was cut by 5 bases and J by 2 bases, with 16 bases left in between. CDR3 size: 15 residues. This CDR3 is CASSPHRDSTYEQYF. CDR3 DNA: TGTGCCAGCAGTCCTCACCGAGACAGCACCTACGAGCAGTACTTC.

The V call is TRBV6-1, the J call TRBJ2-3; D is unclear. V was pared by 5 bases and J by 5 bases, with 11 bases between. CDR3 length: 13 residues. Germline CDR1 reads MNHNS; CDR2 reads SASEGT. CDR3 sequence reads: CASSPRAIDTQYF. The CDR3, as DNA: TGTGCCAGCAGTCCAAGGGCTATAGATACGCAGTATTTT.

Details on this clone: Other DNA sequences from this sample encode an identical CDR3 as well. This sequence joins TRBV27 and TRBJ2-7; 9 positions match TRBD2. After removal of 3 bases from V and 4 bases from J, the junction contained 4 bases not matched to a gene. The CDR3 totals 14 residues. CDR1 is MNHEY, CDR2 SMNVEV, per germline (reference sequence). Here the CDR3 reads CASSFSGSLYEQYF. In DNA, the CDR3 is TGTGCCAGCAGTTTTAGCGGGAGTCTTTACGAGCAGTACTTC.

This chain links TRBV2 with TRBJ2-2; possible D gene TRBD2, 6 bases. V lost 6 bases, J lost 4 bases, and 15 bases lay in between. This CDR3 region has 15 residues. Germline V CDR1 and CDR2: SNHLY, FYNNEI. CDR3 amino acids: CASRQRLVSTGELFF. The CDR3 region has the DNA TGTGCCAGCAGACAACGACTAGTTTCCACCGGGGAGCTGTTTTTT.

The chain uses TRBV27 and TRBJ1-3; weak D call: TRBD1 (6 bases). The CDR3 contains 17 residues. Germline CDR1 MNHEY, CDR2 SMNVEV (reference sequence). V was clipped by 3 bases and J by 0 bases, with 15 bases between them. In DNA, the CDR3 is TGTGCCAGCAGTTTGGTGTCAGGGGCGAGCTCTGGAAACACCATATATTTT. Translation gives CASSLVSGASSGNTIYF.

The chain joins TRBV28 to TRBJ1-6; weak D call: TRBD1 (5 bases). Trimming took 7 bases from V and 9 from J, leaving 19 bases between them. The CDR3 is 15 residues long. Germline values: CDR1 MDHEN, CDR2 SYDVKM. The CDR3 coding sequence is TGTGCCAGCACCCCTGACGGGGCCTTTCGTTCACCCCTCCACTTT. Translated: CASTPDGAFRSPLHF.

This chain uses TRBV7-6 with TRBJ2-5, with a possible D match to TRBD1 (6 bases). Germline CDR1 SGHVS, CDR2 FNYEAQ. V was shortened by 5 bases and J by 5 bases, with 15 bases between the two germline ends. This CDR3 contains 14 residues. This chain's CDR3 is CASSPGRGWETQYF. The CDR3 DNA reads as TGTGCCAGCAGCCCCGGCAGGGGTTGGGAGACCCAGTACTTC.

This rearrangement joins TRBV13 to TRBJ2-7; D unclear. This CDR3 comprises 15 residues. V shed 5 bases and J shed 0 bases, with 14 bases lying between them. Germline V gene lookup returns CDR1 PRHDT and CDR2 FYEKMQ (reference sequence). The CDR3 reads CASSHSNAGSYEQYF. The CDR3 DNA sequence: TGTGCCAGCAGCCATTCGAACGCCGGCTCCTACGAGCAGTACTTC.

The rearrangement joins TRBV5-4 to TRBJ2-7; the D gene is possibly TRBD1 (6 bases). The germline V gene encodes CDR1 SGHNT and CDR2 YYREEE (reference sequence). V gave up 4 bases and J gave up 2 bases, with 13 bases separating them. The CDR3 consists of 14 residues. CDR3 in amino acids: CASSRWDTAYEQYF. In DNA, the CDR3 is TGTGCCAGCAGCCGGTGGGACACCGCCTACGAGCAGTACTTC.

A single count supports this clone. The chain couples TRBV11-2 to TRBJ2-7; D is uncertain. The CDR3 covers 15 residues. V was shortened by 5 bases and J by 2 bases, with 16 bases between the two germline ends. The germline CDR1 and CDR2 sequences are SGHAT and FQNNGV. The CDR3 sequence is CASSPGSSSAYEQYF. For the CDR3, the DNA is TGTGCCAGCAGCCCCGGGTCGAGCAGCGCCTACGAGCAGTACTTC.

The V gene is TRBV6-5, the J gene TRBJ2-5; 7 nucleotides align to TRBD1. The CDR3 loop spans 14 amino acids. Unmatched junction bases numbered 6, after V lost 3 bases and J lost 5 bases. Looked up from germline, CDR1 is MNHEY and CDR2 is SVGAGI. CDR3 DNA sequence: TGTGCCAGCAGTTATTTGAGGGGGCTTGAGACCCAGTACTTC. Its translation: CASSYLRGLETQYF.

V and J are TRBV14 and TRBJ1-1; 8 nucleotides agree with TRBD1. Germline lookup yields CDR1 SGHDN and CDR2 FVKESK. CDR3 size: 15 residues. With 4 bases clipped from V and 3 bases from J, the junction kept 7 bases outside the gene matches. CDR3 residues: CASSRERTGYTEAFF. CDR3 bases: TGTGCCAGCAGCCGGGAACGGACAGGGTACACTGAAGCTTTCTTT.

The V call is TRBV7-6, the J call TRBJ1-5; TRBD1 might be the D (6 bases). CDR1 SGHVS and CDR2 FNYEAQ come from the germline V gene. The germline V and J ends were trimmed by 5 bases and 4 bases, with 9 bases remaining between them. The CDR3 sequence is 13 residues long. CDR3 sequence (DNA): TGTGCCAGCAGCGACGACAGGAATCAGCCCCAGCATTTT. Residues: CASSDDRNQPQHF.

This chain connects TRBV4-1 to TRBJ2-7, with D tentatively TRBD1 or TRBD2 (6 bases each). CDR3 length: 17 residues. The V gene's germline CDR1 is MGHRA and CDR2 YSYEKL. Between the trimmed V and J ends, which lost 1 base and 5 bases, there was a span of 21 bases. The CDR3 sequence: CASSQGPLPGAIDEQYF. In nucleotides, the CDR3 is TGCGCCAGCAGCCAAGGCCCCTTACCGGGGGCGATCGACGAGCAGTACTTC.

The genes are TRBV4-1 and TRBJ2-7, with TRBD1 matching over 7 bases. CDR3 length equals 15 residues. The trim removed 5 bases at V and 1 base at J, leaving 8 bases unmatched. Germline V lookup: CDR1 MGHRA, CDR2 YSYEKL. CDR3 sequence (DNA): TGCGCCAGCAGCTATGGACAGGCCGGGTCCTACGAGCAGTACTTC. Protein sequence: CASSYGQAGSYEQYF.

This chain connects TRBV14 to TRBJ1-1, with TRBD1 as a possible D gene (5 bases). Trimming shortened V by 1 base and J by 7 bases, and 19 bases separated the two germline ends. Germline V gene lookup returns CDR1 SGHDN and CDR2 FVKESK. The CDR3 runs 16 residues. CDR3 region: CASSQGVGRTPDEAFF. The CDR3 region has the DNA TGTGCCAGCAGCCAAGGGGTTGGCAGGACACCGGATGAAGCTTTCTTT.

This clone was found once. The chain employs TRBV10-3 and TRBJ2-7; 10 bases are a match to TRBD2. Trimming took 0 bases from V and 2 from J; bases not matched to a gene: 7. There are 17 residues in the CDR3. Germline V gene lookup returns CDR1 ENHRY and CDR2 SYGVKD. CDR3: CAISESASGSKAYEQYF. The CDR3 coding sequence is TGTGCCATCAGTGAGTCGGCTAGCGGGAGCAAGGCCTACGAGCAGTACTTC.

This chain links TRBV7-8 with TRBJ1-1; 12 nucleotides match TRBD1. Per the germline V gene, CDR1 is SGHVS and CDR2 is FQNEAQ. The CDR3 runs to 16 residues. Trimming cost V 6 bases and J 8 bases; bases outside gene matches: 13. CDR3 nucleotide sequence: TGTGCCAGCAGTCAAACCCCCGGGACAGGGGGCGGGGAAGCTTTCTTT. This sequence encodes CASSQTPGTGGGEAFF.

A note on this clone: Distinct nucleotide sequences in the sample also encode this CDR3. The chain couples TRBV27 to TRBJ2-3; 8 bases align to TRBD1. Germline trimming cut 2 bases from V and 2 bases from J; bases unmatched to any gene: 3. This CDR3 is 15 amino acids long. Germline CDR1 MNHEY, CDR2 SMNVEV (reference sequence). The CDR3 DNA reads TGTGCCAGCAGTTTAGACAGGGGAATCACAGATACGCAGTATTTT. This gives the protein CASSLDRGITDTQYF.

The CDR3 DNA sequence: TGTGCCAGCAGTTTATTTCCCAGGGACTATGGCTACACCTTC. Translating it yields CASSLFPRDYGYTF. This chain links TRBV27 with TRBJ1-2; D possibly corresponds to TRBD1 (5 bases). The V end was cut by 1 base, the J end by 3 bases, with 9 bases between. The CDR3 spans 14 residues. CDR1 and CDR2 from the germline V gene are MNHEY and SMNVEV (reference sequence).

The V gene is TRBV7-6, the J gene TRBJ1-2; D not resolved. This CDR3 contains 13 residues. The V gene's germline CDR1 is SGHVS and CDR2 FNYEAQ. V dropped 3 bases and J dropped 8 bases, with 13 bases sitting between them. The CDR3 region has the DNA TGTGCCAGCAGCTTCGAAGCCCGAGGAGGCTACACCTTC. Its translation: CASSFEARGGYTF.